These T cell receptor beta chains were read from a single sample in a study of PD-1 blockade in classical Hodgkin lymphoma. Assay: immunoSEQ multiplex PCR; the TCRdb copy retains only in-frame clones and omits some. The table shows 20,000 to 25,000 clones, with 90% to 95% occurring only once. The sample was peripheral blood mononuclear cells (PBMCs). These receptors came from a human donor with classical Hodgkin lymphoma. CDR3s include the opening cysteine and the closing phenylalanine or tryptophan.

V gene	J gene	CDR3 protein
TRBV9	TRBJ2-1	CASSRGAGVNEQFF
TRBV29-1	TRBJ2-7	CSARDSTYEQYF
TRBV6-6	TRBJ1-3	CASSYSLYSGNTIYF
TRBV2	TRBJ1-2	CASRLEGAYGYTF
TRBV5-1	TRBJ2-1	CASSLVGGSYNEQFF
TRBV5-6	TRBJ1-1	CASSGDFGMNTEAFF
TRBV9	TRBJ2-7	CASSATGGDYEQYF
TRBV29-1	TRBJ2-1	CSVGGGAPYNEQFF
TRBV19	TRBJ2-1	CASSISWRGGFNEQFF
TRBV4-1	TRBJ2-5	CASSQEAGGREETQYF
TRBV5-1	TRBJ2-2	CASSLHNLNTGELFF
TRBV6-1	TRBJ1-1	CASRIGELTEAFF
TRBV4-3	TRBJ2-2	CASSSGSGELFF
TRBV5-1	TRBJ1-1	CASSWGTENTEAFF
TRBV7-9	TRBJ2-7	CASSLFRQGRYEQYF
TRBV27	TRBJ1-5	CASSFRRLGQPQHF
TRBV10-2	TRBJ2-3	CASSESERGLLYF
TRBV19	TRBJ2-7	CASSNRALSHHEQYF
TRBV5-4	TRBJ2-7	CASSLGGIGEQYF
TRBV10-3	TRBJ2-7	CASKDRLSYEQYF
TRBV28	TRBJ2-2	CASSRTDTGELFF
TRBV7-9	TRBJ2-7	CASSLVGGGEQYF
TRBV7-9	TRBJ2-1	CASSLPSSGGAVNEQFF
TRBV9	TRBJ2-2	CASSVRQEPTGELFF
TRBV6-1	TRBJ2-7	CASSPGQGIDEQYF
TRBV9	TRBJ2-1	CASSVDRGLFNEQFF
TRBV11-2	TRBJ2-5	CASSFRGGWGQETQYF
TRBV19	TRBJ1-4	CASSEPGRGEKLFF
TRBV7-9	TRBJ1-1	CASSRQVATEAFF
TRBV7-2	TRBJ2-2	CASSLVARGLTGELFF
TRBV30	TRBJ1-6	CAWRQTTRDGGRNSPLHF
TRBV7-2	TRBJ2-2	CASSEGVRLAGPGELFF
TRBV9	TRBJ2-1	CASSQSGGYNEQFF
TRBV10-2	TRBJ2-5	CASSVPGVEGTQYF
TRBV6-5	TRBJ2-7	CASSRHAGTDYEQYF
TRBV6-1	TRBJ1-5	CASSEVREPQHF
TRBV15	TRBJ1-1	CATAPRAQGRRAFF
TRBV6-6	TRBJ2-3	CASSSPRRDTQYF
TRBV29-1	TRBJ2-7	CSVRRVSNEQYF
TRBV4-1	TRBJ2-2	CASSQVSTGGELFF
TRBV2	TRBJ2-5	CASSEGETQYF
TRBV5-1	TRBJ1-5	CASSLAGPYSNQPQHF
TRBV10-2	TRBJ2-7	CASMSRDRPYEQYF
TRBV6-5	TRBJ1-3	CASDRGNTIYF
TRBV21-1	TRBJ1-2	CASRHNTDRANYGYTF
TRBV14	TRBJ2-7	CASSQVQQGYEQYF
TRBV28	TRBJ1-4	CASSSGKLFF
TRBV6-5	TRBJ1-2	CASRGNGYTF
TRBV7-2	TRBJ2-3	CASTEPLSPADTQYF
TRBV5-1	TRBJ2-3	CASSFLAGGGDTQYF
TRBV18	TRBJ1-4	CASSPRGSNEKLFF
TRBV9	TRBJ1-1	CASSPPSNTEAFF
TRBV5-1	TRBJ2-7	CASSGGLAGSYEQYF
TRBV4-3	TRBJ1-1	CASSGGGGNTEAFF
TRBV30	TRBJ1-6	CAWGVIGGGSPLHF